This T cell receptor (beta chain) is drawn from a study of blood T cell repertoires in COVID-19. About the study: Researchers got acute and convalescent COVID-19 samples from the United States, Italy and Spain. Sample material is recorded as cDNA or gDNA derived from T cells, B-cell-depleted T cells, or PBMCs.

In the study's own analysis: Cell counts per sample came from amplifying reference gene primers. The method was immunoSEQ multiplex PCR; TCRdb's version includes in-frame clones alone and lacks a portion of them. V, J and clone size reflect that table, while D and trimming were determined from the DNA. This sample has more than 40,000 clones, with around 86% found just once. CDR3 length equals 15 residues. Germline-derived CDR1 and CDR2 are MNHEY and SMNVEV (reference sequence). V trimming: 0 bases; J trimming: 6 bases; junction bases outside the gene matches: 4. This clone has a single count. The clonotype comes from a man aged 55 to 70 with active or convalescent COVID-19. J is TRBJ2-1 and V is TRBV27; TRBD1 agrees at 8 bases. The specimen was peripheral blood. Written as DNA, the CDR3 is TGTGCCAGCAGTTTATCGGCGACAGGGGCCAATGAGCAGTTCTTC. Its protein product is CASSLSATGANEQFF.